A selection of T cell receptor beta chains follows, all from one sample in a study of T cell repertoires in cytomegalovirus infection. Using its own MiXCR run on the reads, TCRdb lists one record per CDR3 protein. Seen here are 740,000 or so distinct CDR3 sequences, about a third observed once, and the top ten hold roughly 2.9%. Sequencing used PBMCs. Receptors originate from a human donor in good health (CMV status not recorded). Some clones in this sample may be carry-over from other donors' samples. Each CDR3 is given with its conserved first and last residue. The D gene is left open where the match is weak. Clone size appears in some rows only: once, few, many, or a class for an expanded clone.

>few|TRBV7-6|-|TRBJ1-2
CASSLYQTGAQAGYTF
TGTGCCAGCAGCCTATATCAGACAGGCGCACAAGCGGGCTACACCTTC
>-|TRBV5-1|-|TRBJ2-7
CASSVRASSYEQYF
TGCGCCAGCAGCGTCAGGGCCAGCTCCTACGAGCAGTACTTC
>few|TRBV6-1|-|TRBJ1-5
CASSEAPGLGQPQHF
TGTGCCAGCAGTGAAGCGCCGGGGCTTGGGCAGCCCCAGCATTTT
>few|TRBV28|-|TRBJ1-5
CATQPGASNQPQHF
TGTGCCACCCAGCCAGGGGCTAGCAATCAGCCCCAGCATTTT
>-|TRBV5-1|-|TRBJ1-1
CASSSGHLNTEAFF
TGCGCCAGCAGCTCTGGACACTTGAACACTGAAGCTTTCTTT
>-|TRBV3-1|-|TRBJ2-1
CASSPTRGMLNEQFF
TGTGCCAGCAGCCCTACTCGGGGAATGTTAAATGAGCAGTTCTTC
>many|TRBV28|-|TRBJ2-7
CASSFFYEQYF
TGTGCCAGCAGCTTCTTCTACGAGCAGTACTTC
>few|TRBV12-3/TRBV12-4|-|TRBJ2-5
CASSPTIRYQETQYF
TGTGCCAGCAGTCCCACGATCAGATACCAAGAGACCCAGTACTTC
>-|TRBV6-5|TRBD2|TRBJ2-1
CASSYAAGGQSSYNEQFF
TGTGCCAGCAGTTACGCCGCGGGAGGGCAGAGCTCCTACAATGAGCAGTTCTTC
>few|TRBV12-5|-|TRBJ2-3
CASGLGGSTDTQYF
TGTGCTAGTGGTTTGGGGGGAAGCACAGATACGCAGTATTTT
>few|TRBV6-1|-|TRBJ1-5
CASRIGPGNQPQHF
TGTGCCAGCAGAATCGGGCCGGGAAATCAGCCCCAGCATTTT
>-|TRBV7-8|TRBD2|TRBJ2-7
CASSFSGSFTYEQYF
TGTGCCAGCAGCTTTAGCGGGAGCTTCACATACGAGCAGTACTTC
>-|TRBV23-1|-|TRBJ2-7
CASSQPCRGGETSYEQYF
TGCGCCAGCAGTCAGCCGTGCAGGGGAGGGGAGACCTCCTACGAGCAGTACTTC
>-|TRBV28|TRBD1|TRBJ2-5
CASSDDWTGQRETQYF
TGTGCCAGCAGTGATGACTGGACAGGGCAAAGAGAGACCCAGTACTTC
>-|TRBV29-1|-|TRBJ2-7
CSVTTGLKRNEQYF
TGCAGCGTAACCACAGGGTTGAAAAGGAACGAGCAGTACTTC
>-|TRBV28|-|TRBJ1-2
CASSFKGRHYGYTF
TGTGCCAGCAGTTTCAAGGGGCGGCACTATGGCTACACCTTC
>-|TRBV27|-|TRBJ2-1
CASSSAWTMRGEQFF
TGTGCCAGCAGTTCGGCATGGACTATGAGAGGTGAGCAGTTCTTC
>few|TRBV2|-|TRBJ1-5
CASSESRSNQPQHF
TGTGCCAGCAGTGAATCCAGATCCAATCAGCCCCAGCATTTT
>-|TRBV7-2|-|TRBJ2-1
CASRQLPGNYNEQFF
TGTGCCAGCAGGCAACTACCTGGGAACTACAATGAGCAGTTCTTC
>-|TRBV12-3/TRBV12-4|TRBD1|TRBJ1-3
CASSSSGTGYGNTIYF
TGTGCCAGCAGTTCCTCCGGGACAGGGTACGGAAACACCATATATTTT
>few|TRBV20-1|-|TRBJ1-1
CSARDNIRALEAFF
TGCAGTGCTAGAGATAATATAAGGGCACTTGAAGCTTTCTTT
>-|TRBV5-4|-|TRBJ2-3
CASSPVGASWTDTQYF
TGTGCCAGCAGCCCGGTAGGGGCGTCTTGGACAGATACGCAGTATTTT
>-|TRBV11-2|-|TRBJ1-2
CASSLDRGWGGYGYTF
TGTGCCAGCAGCTTAGATCGGGGTTGGGGCGGCTATGGCTACACCTTC
>-|TRBV20-1|TRBD1|TRBJ2-7
CSTNRPGQGRIEQYF
TGCAGTACAAACAGACCGGGACAGGGCAGGATCGAGCAGTACTTC
>-|TRBV7-4|TRBD2|TRBJ2-1
CASKLAGGGNEQFF
TGTGCCAGCAAGCTAGCGGGAGGGGGTAATGAGCAGTTCTTC
>-|TRBV7-2|TRBD2|TRBJ2-2
CASGRLAGGTGKLFF
TGTGCCAGCGGCAGACTAGCGGGGGGGACCGGGAAGCTGTTTTTT
>few|TRBV6-1|-|TRBJ1-2
CASSESYPARTNYGYTF
TGTGCCAGCAGTGAATCTTACCCCGCCCGGACAAACTATGGCTACACCTTC
>-|TRBV7-8|TRBD1|TRBJ2-7
CASSLGHRGPYF
TGTGCCAGCAGCCTGGGGCACAGGGGGCCGTACTTC
>few|TRBV4-2|-|TRBJ1-3
CASSQDRPADSSGNTIYF
TGTGCCAGCAGCCAAGATCGCCCCGCGGACAGCTCTGGAAACACCATATATTTT
>many|TRBV7-6|TRBD1|TRBJ2-2
CASSLGQGPNTGELFF
TGTGCCAGCAGCTTGGGACAGGGCCCGAACACCGGGGAGCTGTTTTTT
>-|TRBV6-5|TRBD2|TRBJ2-1
CASTSSGDEQFF
TGTGCCAGCACCTCCAGCGGGGATGAGCAGTTCTTC
>few|TRBV28|TRBD1|TRBJ2-3
CASSLRGQVFADTQYF
TGTGCCAGCAGTTTGCGAGGACAGGTCTTCGCAGATACGCAGTATTTT
>-|TRBV4-2|TRBD2|TRBJ2-7
CASSQLGLAGGEQYF
TGTGCCAGCAGCCAACTAGGACTAGCGGGAGGAGAGCAGTACTTC
>-|TRBV6-6|-|TRBJ1-5
CASRNQGDQPQHF
TGTGCCAGCAGGAATCAGGGCGATCAGCCCCAGCATTTT
>many|TRBV7-9|TRBD1|TRBJ1-1
CASSRTGVEAFF
TGTGCCAGCAGCCGGACAGGGGTTGAAGCTTTCTTT
>-|TRBV19|TRBD2|TRBJ2-1
CASSISLAGVNEQFF
TGTGCCAGTAGTATTAGTCTAGCGGGAGTCAATGAGCAGTTCTTC
>-|TRBV6-1|-|TRBJ1-4
CASSTGSLPTVANEKLFF
TGTGCCAGCAGTACAGGGAGTTTGCCCACGGTCGCTAATGAAAAACTGTTTTTT
>-|TRBV11-2|TRBD2|TRBJ2-1
CSSSPRGSGVNNEQFF
TGTTCCAGCAGCCCCCGGGGTAGCGGGGTTAACAATGAGCAGTTCTTC
>-|TRBV29-1|-|TRBJ2-1
CSAGGQMNEQFF
TGCAGCGCAGGAGGACAGATGAATGAGCAGTTCTTC
>few|TRBV7-8|-|TRBJ2-2
CASSLVRGTNTGELFF
TGTGCCAGCAGCTTAGTTCGTGGAACCAACACCGGGGAGCTGTTTTTT